Following are 8 T cell receptor beta chains from one sample sequenced in a study of blood T cells in healthy people across ages. For the second PCR, which ran for about 7 to 12 cycles, a sample-barcoded 5' primer and a J-beta primer mix were used. TCRdb re-called the 5' RACE reads with MiXCR, one entry per CDR3 protein. Here the sample spans 600,000 to 850,000 distinct CDR3 sequences, roughly 45% being singletons. The sample taken for sequencing was blood. The receptors here all came from a woman in her sixties in good health.

V is TRBV5-8 and J is TRBJ1-4, with TRBD1 as a possible D gene (5 bases). This CDR3 is 14 amino acids long. The ends were cut back, 3 bases at V and 8 bases at J, with 14 bases in the middle. Germline V gene lookup returns CDR1 SGHTS and CDR2 YDEGEE. The CDR3 bases are TGTGCCAGCAGCTGGGGCCAAGGATTGGAAAAACTGTTTTTT. Translated: CASSWGQGLEKLFF.

This chain joins TRBV20-1 and TRBJ2-3; TRBD2 matches 9 bases. The CDR3 consists of 12 residues. J lost 6 bases, V lost 7 bases, and 5 bases had no gene match. Germline CDR1 DFQATT, CDR2 SNEGSKA (reference sequence). The CDR3 region has the DNA TGCAGTGGTAGCGGGAGTGGTGATACGCAGTATTTT. Its protein is CSGSGSGDTQYF.

The J gene is TRBJ2-7, the V gene TRBV2, with D unclear. Trimming removed 7 bases at V and 3 bases at J, with 10 bases between. The CDR3 runs to 12 residues. The germline CDR1 and CDR2 sequences are SNHLY and FYNNEI. The CDR3 sequence is CASIGESYEQYF. The CDR3 DNA reads TGTGCCAGCATTGGAGAAAGCTACGAGCAGTACTTC.

The CDR3: CSARDPAGATTGGYNEQYF. The CDR3 DNA follows: TGCAGTGCTAGAGATCCGGCGGGAGCTACGACTGGAGGGTACAATGAGCAGTACTTC. The chain joins TRBV20-1 to TRBJ2-1; the match to TRBD2 covers 7 bases. The tail of the sequence fits TRBJ2-7 better, so the J call may be wrong. Germline-derived CDR1 and CDR2 are DFQATT and SNEGSKA (reference sequence). The CDR3 has 19 residues.

The V and J genes are TRBV20-1 and TRBJ1-2; no firm D call. V was trimmed by 8 bases and J by 5 bases, leaving 12 bases between them. The CDR3 is 11 residues long. In germline, CDR1 is DFQATT, CDR2 SNEGSKA (reference sequence). The DNA of the CDR3 is TGCAGTATCAAGCTCTATTATGGCTACACCTTC. This codes for CSIKLYYGYTF.

The rearrangement links TRBV20-1 to TRBJ2-6; D unclear. Germline loops: CDR1 DFQATT, CDR2 SNEGSKA (reference sequence). The CDR3 spans 15 residues. The V end was cut by 3 bases, the J end by 0 bases, with 9 bases between. The CDR3, as DNA: TGCAGTGCTAGGGTACTAAACTCTGGGGCCAACGTCCTGACTTTC. Translating gives CSARVLNSGANVLTF.

The rearrangement links TRBV27 to TRBJ2-5, with D possibly being TRBD1 or TRBD2 (5 bases each). The closer fit of TRBJ2-7 to the DNA end suggests the J call may be wrong. This CDR3 region has 15 residues. From germline, CDR1 is MNHEY and CDR2 SMNVEV (reference sequence). CDR3 sequence (DNA): TGTGCCAGCAGTTCTGCAGGGCTAGCTACCAGCGAGCAGTACTTC. This translates into CASSSAGLATSEQYF.

The chain is built from TRBV20-1 and TRBJ2-7; TRBD2 is a possible D gene (5 bases). Germline V gives CDR1 DFQATT, CDR2 SNEGSKA (reference sequence). Trimming left V 8 bases short and J 5 bases short, with 16 bases between. The CDR3 consists of 12 residues. The CDR3 nucleotides read TGCAGTCCCCCCCTCGGGAACCACGAGCAGTACTTC. Protein: CSPPLGNHEQYF.